This T cell receptor beta chain was found in a study of Ad26.COV2.S vaccination and SARS-CoV-2 variants. Treatment in this sample: some 20 received Ad26.COV2.S at low or high dose, single or two shots; 5 received placebo; per-sample allocation not given. Sampling happened 63 days after the first vaccine or placebo injection. Spike of the Wuhan-strain SARS-CoV-2 was expressed by an Ad26 vector, which formed the vaccine. This CDR3 is 15 amino acids long. Germline CDR1 reads SNHLY; CDR2 reads FYNNEI. The V segment lost 1 base and the J segment 9 bases; nucleotides outside the gene matches: 6. Study-wide results and limits: Higher spike-specific TCR breadth was found in vaccine recipients than in placebo recipients.

About this clone: Its matching antigen is unknown.

The assay was immunoSEQ multiplex PCR, and TCRdb's table has in-frame clones only and misses some. The sample yields some 340,000 clones, 70% to 90% seen once. This chain joins TRBV2 and TRBJ1-6, with TRBD1 matching over 7 bases. The sample was peripheral blood, taken in a trial of Ad26.COV2.S vaccine versus placebo. The TCR comes from a person aged 18 to 65 who received the Ad26.COV2.S COVID-19 vaccine or a placebo. The CDR3 bases are TGTGCCAGCAGTGAAGGGGACAGAAGGAGTTCACCCCTCCACTTT. Protein product: CASSEGDRRSSPLHF.